This T cell receptor (beta chain) was captured by sequencing in a study of shared clonotypes between healthy human individuals. Across the whole study: Each donor's CD4 naive and CD4 memory cells filled three plates apiece, CD8 naive two, and CD8 memory one.

Data came from immunoSEQ multiplex PCR; TCRdb stores just in-frame clones and leaves some out. Among about 2.1 million clones listed, just under 95% were seen once. CD45RO-negative, CCR7-selected cells formed the naive CD8 fraction, which excluded terminally differentiated effector memory CD45RA+ cells. Germline assignment: CDR1 SGHTA and CDR2 FQGNSA. V lost 1 base and J lost 0, with 4 bases in between. CDR3 size: 14 residues. The sequenced sample was naive CD8+ T cells from PBMCs. The rearrangement joins TRBV7-2 to TRBJ1-3; unclear D gene. This TCR derives from a young man in good health. Some clones in this sample may be carry-over from other donors' samples. The CDR3 spells CASSLESSGNTIYF. CDR3 nucleotide sequence: TGTGCCAGCAGCTTAGAGAGCTCTGGAAACACCATATATTTT.